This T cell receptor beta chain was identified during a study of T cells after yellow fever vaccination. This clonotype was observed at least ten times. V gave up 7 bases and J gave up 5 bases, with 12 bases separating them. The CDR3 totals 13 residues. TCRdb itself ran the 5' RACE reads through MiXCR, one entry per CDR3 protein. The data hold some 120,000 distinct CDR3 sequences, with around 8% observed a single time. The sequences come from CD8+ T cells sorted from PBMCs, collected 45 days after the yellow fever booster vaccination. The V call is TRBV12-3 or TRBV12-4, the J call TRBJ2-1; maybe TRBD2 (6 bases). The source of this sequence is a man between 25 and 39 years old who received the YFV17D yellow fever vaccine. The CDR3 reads CASTWAGNNEQFF. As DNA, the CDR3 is TGTGCCAGCACTTGGGCGGGAAACAATGAGCAGTTCTTC.